This T cell receptor beta chain originates from a study of identical twins. A single record per CDR3 protein comes from TCRdb applying MiXCR to the 5' RACE reads. The sample lists roughly 350,000 distinct CDR3 sequences, around 9% seen once, with roughly 8.9% in the top ten. Ten or more counts support this clonotype. V dropped 4 bases and J dropped 2; count of bases not matched to a gene: 6. CDR1 is SGHTA, CDR2 FQGNSA, per germline. This CDR3 has 16 residues. The V gene is TRBV7-2, the J gene TRBJ2-1; 9 nucleotides agree with TRBD2. The sample comprised naive T cells sorted from blood. This TCR derives from a woman aged 45-60 years in good health. The CDR3 coding sequence is TGTGCCAGCAGCTCGACTAGCGGCCTAACCTACAATGAGCAGTTCTTC. Translating it yields CASSSTSGLTYNEQFF.